These 13 T cell receptor beta chains originate from one sample sequenced in a study of T cells after yellow fever vaccination. TCRdb re-analysed the 5' RACE reads in MiXCR, keeping a single row per CDR3 protein. Of some 340,000 distinct CDR3 sequences in the sample, 4.1% are singletons; the top ten hold 20% to 25%. Sequencing used PBMCs, obtained 5 days after the yellow fever booster vaccination. The source of these receptors is a man between 18 and 35 years old who received the YFV17D yellow fever vaccine.

This clonotype was seen repeatedly, ten times or more. The J gene is TRBJ2-7, the V gene TRBV6-1, with TRBD2 matching over 8 bases. The CDR3 spans 15 residues. V lost 7 bases, J lost 1 base, and 9 bases stayed unmatched. Germline CDR1 reads MNHNS; CDR2 reads SASEGT. CDR3 DNA: TGTGCCAGCATCCCGCCGGGACTAGGATCCTACGAGCAGTACGTC. Protein: CASIPPGLGSYEQYV.

This rearrangement joins TRBV4-2 to TRBJ1-4; D not certain. CDR1 is LGHNA and CDR2 is YNFKEQ in the germline V gene. This CDR3 has 15 amino acids. V was trimmed by 3 bases and J by 4 bases, leaving 12 bases between them. In DNA form, the CDR3 reads TGTGCCAGCAGCCAGCCCAAACGGAATAATGAAAAACTGTTTTTT. Translated, it gives CASSQPKRNNEKLFF.

V and J are TRBV5-6 and TRBJ1-6, with a tentative D call TRBD1 (6 bases). This CDR3 comprises 14 residues. Per the germline V gene, CDR1 is SGHDT and CDR2 is YYEEEE. V was shortened by 5 bases and J by 8 bases, with 14 bases between the two germline ends. This CDR3 is CASSKDSRDSPLHF. CDR3 coding DNA: TGTGCCAGCAGTAAGGACAGTAGGGATTCACCCCTCCACTTT.

The rearrangement uses TRBV7-6 and TRBJ2-7; D is uncertain. V lost 1 base to trimming and J lost 0 bases, with 13 bases between them. The CDR3 sequence is 16 residues long. CDR1 is SGHVS, CDR2 FNYEAQ, per germline. CDR3 sequence: CASSLVVGLSSYEQYF. CDR3 sequence (DNA): TGTGCCAGCAGCTTAGTCGTAGGGCTCTCCTCCTACGAGCAGTACTTC.

This clonotype was detected many times. The chain employs TRBV7-6 and TRBJ2-7; D remains unclear. Trimming cost V 5 bases and J 0 bases, with 17 bases left between them. The CDR3 spans 16 residues. Germline V gives CDR1 SGHVS, CDR2 FNYEAQ. The CDR3 DNA reads TGTGCCAGCAGCCTTAGTACGAGCACTGACTCCTACGAGCAGTACTTC. Its protein is CASSLSTSTDSYEQYF.

In this sample, this clonotype turned up many times. At one of its ends the junction is not consistent with the germline gene, which may arise from a read error. The V gene is TRBV5-1, the J gene TRBJ2-5; TRBD1 might be the D (5 bases). The CDR3 consists of 12 residues. In germline, CDR1 is SGHRS, CDR2 YFSETQ. This CDR3 reads CASSHTLDTIVF. DNA for the CDR3: TGCGCCAGCAGCCACACACTGGACACGATTGTCTTC.

This clonotype was counted at least ten times. The chain joins TRBV5-1 to TRBJ1-1, with D perhaps matching TRBD1 (6 bases). CDR1 is SGHRS, CDR2 YFSETQ, per germline. The V gene lost 0 bases and the J gene lost 5 bases, with 14 bases spanning the gap. This CDR3 is 15 amino acids long. The CDR3 DNA sequence: TGCGCCAGCAGCTTGGTTGGGGGCATGGGTACTGAAGCTTTCTTT. It codes for CASSLVGGMGTEAFF.

The CDR3 reads CASTLRGGGNQPQHF. The DNA for the CDR3 is TGTGCCAGCACCCTGAGAGGGGGGGGTAATCAGCCCCAGCATTTT. V is TRBV7-2 and J is TRBJ1-5, with D possibly matching TRBD1 (6 bases). Germline V gives CDR1 SGHTA, CDR2 FQGNSA. V dropped 7 bases and J dropped 4 bases, with 17 bases sitting between them. This CDR3 is built from 15 residues.

This chain links TRBV14 with TRBJ2-3, with D perhaps assigned TRBD1 or TRBD2 (5 bases each). The ends were cut back, 3 bases at V and 3 bases at J, with 13 bases in the middle. Per germline, CDR1 SGHDN and CDR2 FVKESK. This CDR3 comprises 15 residues. The CDR3 region is CASSQGLAETDTQYF. As DNA, the CDR3 is TGTGCCAGCAGCCAGGGGCTAGCAGAGACAGATACGCAGTATTTT.

This clonotype has at least ten counts. The chain recombines TRBV9 with TRBJ1-2, with a weak D call TRBD1 (5 bases). The germline V and J ends were trimmed by 0 bases and 2 bases, with 8 bases remaining between them. This CDR3 contains 14 residues. Germline V gives CDR1 SGDLS, CDR2 YYNGEE. CDR3 sequence: CASSVGGTNYGYTF. The DNA of the CDR3 is TGTGCCAGCAGCGTAGGGGGCACCAACTATGGCTACACCTTC.

This clonotype has more than one count but fewer than ten. The chain recombines TRBV14 with TRBJ2-6, with D tentatively TRBD1 or TRBD2 (5 bases each). Per the germline V gene, CDR1 is SGHDN and CDR2 is FVKESK. V shed 0 bases and J shed 0 bases, with 12 bases lying between them. The CDR3 runs 18 residues. The CDR3 bases are TGTGCCAGCAGCCAAGACAGGGAGATCCTCTCTGGGGCCAACGTCCTGACTTTC. It encodes CASSQDREILSGANVLTF.

The chain combines TRBV4-2 with TRBJ2-2; D gene uncertain. The germline V and J ends were trimmed by 3 bases and 7 bases, with 6 bases remaining between them. CDR1 and CDR2 from the germline V gene are LGHNA and YNFKEQ. The CDR3 has 12 amino acids. The CDR3 bases are TGTGCCAGCAGCCATGATGTCGGGGAGCTGTTTTTT. Its protein product is CASSHDVGELFF.

This sequence joins TRBV11-2 and TRBJ2-7, with 7 bases matching TRBD1. With 1 base clipped from V and 5 bases from J, the junction kept 2 bases outside the gene matches. The CDR3 runs to 13 residues. Germline V gene sequence: CDR1 SGHAT, CDR2 FQNNGV. The DNA of the CDR3 is TGTGCCAGCAGCTTAGGACAGGGCGACGAGCAGTACGTC. Residues: CASSLGQGDEQYV.